Detailed here is one T cell receptor (beta chain). The sample belongs to a study of blood T cell repertoires in COVID-19. V dropped 5 bases and J dropped 5 bases, with 16 bases sitting between them. Germline CDR1 SGHKS, CDR2 YYEKEE (reference sequence). The CDR3 has 14 amino acids. Here immunoSEQ multiplex PCR was the method, and the copy in TCRdb shows in-frame clones only, minus some. The sample records roughly 250,000 clones, around 90% being singletons. This receptor was obtained from a man younger than 40 with COVID-19, enrolled during active disease. Material for sequencing was peripheral blood. The J gene is TRBJ1-2, the V gene TRBV5-5; no clear D gene. CDR3 in DNA: TGTGCCAGCAGAACCCCGGGATCCTTATATGGCTACACCTTC. It encodes CASRTPGSLYGYTF.